This T cell receptor beta chain stems from a study of OX40 agonist ivuxolimab in advanced cancers. Across the whole study: Prior checkpoint blockade (anti-PD-1, anti-PD-L1 or anti-CTLA-4) was permitted; approximately 40% had it. Partial responses were seen in three patients, one with hepatocellular carcinoma and two with cutaneous melanoma.

The germline CDR1 and CDR2 sequences are MNHNS and SASEGT. V was pared by 3 bases and J by 4 bases, with 6 bases of the junction left unmatched. This CDR3 comprises 16 residues. TCRdb keeps only in-frame clones here, not all; method: immunoSEQ multiplex PCR. Of approximately 70,000 clones in the sample, around 88% were seen once. This TCR came from an adult with an advanced solid tumor such as melanoma, head and neck, liver or kidney cancer. The V call is TRBV6-1, the J call TRBJ2-2; the match to TRBD2 covers 9 bases. The sample in question was CD4+ or CD8+ T cells sorted from blood, obtained in a trial of the OX40 agonist ivuxolimab. The chain's CDR3 is CASSDRGGAGTGELFF. The CDR3 coding sequence is TGTGCCAGCAGTGATCGCGGGGGGGCGGGCACCGGGGAGCTGTTTTTT.